This T cell receptor (beta chain) was observed in a study of blood T cells in healthy people across ages. The use of a sample-barcoded 5' primer and a J-beta primer mix characterized a second PCR of roughly 7 to 11 cycles. All cDNA molecules were each tagged by a template-switch adaptor with 12 random nucleotides. Via MiXCR, TCRdb re-called the 5' RACE reads, giving one row per CDR3 protein. In the table there are fewer than 2,000,000 distinct CDR3 sequences, 30% to 40% of which are singletons. Study-wide findings and caveats: The fall in TCR beta diversity per million T cells was roughly linear with age. Naive CD4+ cell counts and diversity both ran higher in long-lived than in aged donors.

To note about this clonotype: As yet, its antigen is unknown. Given a much more abundant clone one base away, this may be a read error.

The source of this sequence is a human donor in good health. The sequenced sample consisted of blood.

The CDR3 bases are TGCGCCAGCAGCTTCGAGAATCTGCCCCAGCATTTT. It encodes CASSFENLPQHF. V is TRBV5-1 and J is TRBJ1-5; the D is unclear. The CDR3 is 12 amino acids. Germline values: CDR1 SGHRS, CDR2 YFSETQ. The full variable domain, with the rest looked up from reference TRBV5-1 and TRBJ1-5, is KAGVTQTPRYLIKTRGQQVTLSCSPISGHRSVSWYQQTPGQGLQFLFEYFSETQRNKGNFPGRFSGRQFSNSRSEMNVSTLELGDSALYLCASSFENLPQHFGDGTRLSIL.